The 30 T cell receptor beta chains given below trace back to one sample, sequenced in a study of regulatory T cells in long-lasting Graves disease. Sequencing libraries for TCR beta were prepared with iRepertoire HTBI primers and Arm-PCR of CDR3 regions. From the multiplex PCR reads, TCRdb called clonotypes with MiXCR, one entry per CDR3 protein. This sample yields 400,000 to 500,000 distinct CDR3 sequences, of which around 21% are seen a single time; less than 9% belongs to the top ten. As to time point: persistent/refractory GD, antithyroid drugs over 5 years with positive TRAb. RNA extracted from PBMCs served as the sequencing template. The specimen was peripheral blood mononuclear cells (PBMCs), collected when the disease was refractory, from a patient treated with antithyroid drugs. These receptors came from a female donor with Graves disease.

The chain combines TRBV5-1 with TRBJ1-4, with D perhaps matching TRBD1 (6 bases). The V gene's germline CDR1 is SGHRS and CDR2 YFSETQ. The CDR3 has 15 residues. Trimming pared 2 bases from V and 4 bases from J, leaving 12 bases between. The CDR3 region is CASSLQGRSNEKLFF. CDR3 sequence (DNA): TGCGCCAGCAGCTTACAGGGACGGAGTAATGAAAAACTGTTTTTT.

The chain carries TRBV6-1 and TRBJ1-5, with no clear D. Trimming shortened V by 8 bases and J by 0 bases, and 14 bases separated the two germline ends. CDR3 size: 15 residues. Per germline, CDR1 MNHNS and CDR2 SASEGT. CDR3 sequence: CASGYDWGSNQPQHF. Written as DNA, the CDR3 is TGTGCCAGCGGGTATGATTGGGGTAGCAATCAGCCCCAGCATTTT.

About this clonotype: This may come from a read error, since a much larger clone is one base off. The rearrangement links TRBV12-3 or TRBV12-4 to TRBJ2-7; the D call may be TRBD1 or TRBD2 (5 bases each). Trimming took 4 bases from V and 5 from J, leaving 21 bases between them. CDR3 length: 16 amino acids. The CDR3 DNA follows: TGTGCCAGCAGTTCCGACGCCAGGGTAGGAGGCGACGAGCAGTACTTC. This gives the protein CASSSDARVGGDEQYF.

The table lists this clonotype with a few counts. As DNA, the CDR3 is TGTGCCAGCAGCGTTTTTGGGGCCAACGTCCTGACTTTC. Translating gives CASSVFGANVLTF. The chain employs TRBV9 and TRBJ2-6; D unresolved. CDR1 and CDR2 from the germline V gene are SGDLS and YYNGEE. This CDR3 has 13 residues. V was trimmed by 2 bases and J by 3 bases, leaving 3 bases between them.

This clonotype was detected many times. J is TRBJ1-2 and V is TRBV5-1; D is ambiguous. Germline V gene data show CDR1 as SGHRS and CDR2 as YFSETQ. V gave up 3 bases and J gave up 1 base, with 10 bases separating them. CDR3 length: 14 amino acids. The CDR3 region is CASSWRSGNYGYTF. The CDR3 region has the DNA TGCGCCAGCAGCTGGAGGAGTGGTAACTATGGCTACACCTTC.

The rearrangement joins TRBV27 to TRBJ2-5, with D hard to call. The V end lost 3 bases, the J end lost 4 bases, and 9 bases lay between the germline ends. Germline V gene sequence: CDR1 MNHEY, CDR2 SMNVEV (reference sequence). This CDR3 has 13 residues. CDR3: CASSFHSLETQYF. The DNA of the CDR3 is TGTGCCAGCAGTTTTCACAGCTTAGAGACCCAGTACTTC.

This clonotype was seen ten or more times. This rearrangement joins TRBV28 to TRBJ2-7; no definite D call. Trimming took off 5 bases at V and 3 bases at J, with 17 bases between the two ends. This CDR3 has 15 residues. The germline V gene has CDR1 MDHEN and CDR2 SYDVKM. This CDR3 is CASSTPTPLNYEQYF. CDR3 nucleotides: TGTGCCAGCAGTACTCCGACTCCCTTGAACTACGAGCAGTACTTC. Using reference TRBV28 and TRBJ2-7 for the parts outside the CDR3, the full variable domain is DVKVTQSSRYLVKRTGEKVFLECVQDMDHENMFWYRQDPGLGLRLIYFSYDVKMKEKGDIPEGYSVSREKKERFSLILESASTNQTSMYLCASSTPTPLNYEQYFGPGTRLTVT.

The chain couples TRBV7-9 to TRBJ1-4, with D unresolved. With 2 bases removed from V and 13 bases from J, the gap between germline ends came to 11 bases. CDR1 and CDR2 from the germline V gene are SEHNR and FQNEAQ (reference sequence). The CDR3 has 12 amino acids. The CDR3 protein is CASSLLRDRLFF. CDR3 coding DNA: TGTGCCAGCAGCTTACTGAGGGATCGACTGTTTTTT.

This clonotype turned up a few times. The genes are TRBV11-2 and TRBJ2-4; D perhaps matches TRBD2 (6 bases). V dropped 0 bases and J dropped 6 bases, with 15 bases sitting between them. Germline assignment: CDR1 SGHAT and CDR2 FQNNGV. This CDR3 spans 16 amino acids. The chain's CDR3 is CASSLDLEGRGNIQYF. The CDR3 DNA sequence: TGTGCCAGCAGCTTAGATCTTGAGGGGCGGGGAAACATTCAGTACTTC.

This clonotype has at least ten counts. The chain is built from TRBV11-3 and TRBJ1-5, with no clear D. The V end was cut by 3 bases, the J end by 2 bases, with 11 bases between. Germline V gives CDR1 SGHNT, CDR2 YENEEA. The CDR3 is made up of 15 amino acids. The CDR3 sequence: CASSFGLLGNQPQHF. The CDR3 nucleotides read TGTGCCAGCAGCTTTGGGCTCCTTGGCAATCAGCCCCAGCATTTT.

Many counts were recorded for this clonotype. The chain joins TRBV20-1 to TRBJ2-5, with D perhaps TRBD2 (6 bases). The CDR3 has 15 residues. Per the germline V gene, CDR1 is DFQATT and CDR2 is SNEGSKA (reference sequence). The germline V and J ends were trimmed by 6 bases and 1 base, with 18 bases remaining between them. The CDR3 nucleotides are TGCAGTGCAACACTTCCGGGACTGCCCCAAGAGACCCAGTACTTC. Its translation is CSATLPGLPQETQYF.

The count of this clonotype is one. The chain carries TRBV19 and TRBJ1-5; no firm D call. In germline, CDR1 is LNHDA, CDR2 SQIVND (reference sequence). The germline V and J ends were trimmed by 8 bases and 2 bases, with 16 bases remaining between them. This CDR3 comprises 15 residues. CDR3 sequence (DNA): TGTGCCAGTGGTGAGATGGGATACGGCAATCAGCCCCAGCATTTT. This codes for CASGEMGYGNQPQHF.

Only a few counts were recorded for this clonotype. CDR3 DNA: TGTGCCAGTAGTATCGGCGGCAATGAGCAGTTCTTC. It is translated as CASSIGGNEQFF. V usage is TRBV19 and J usage is TRBJ2-1; D is unclear. The germline V and J ends were trimmed by 3 bases and 6 bases, with 6 bases remaining between them. Germline V gene lookup returns CDR1 LNHDA and CDR2 SQIVND (reference sequence). This CDR3 spans 12 amino acids.

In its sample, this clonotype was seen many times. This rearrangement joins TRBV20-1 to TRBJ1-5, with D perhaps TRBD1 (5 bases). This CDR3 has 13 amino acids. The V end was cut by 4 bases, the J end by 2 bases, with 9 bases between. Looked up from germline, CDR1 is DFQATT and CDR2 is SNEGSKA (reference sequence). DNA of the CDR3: TGCAGTGCTATGGGGGGTCGCAATCAGCCCCAGCATTTT. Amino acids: CSAMGGRNQPQHF.

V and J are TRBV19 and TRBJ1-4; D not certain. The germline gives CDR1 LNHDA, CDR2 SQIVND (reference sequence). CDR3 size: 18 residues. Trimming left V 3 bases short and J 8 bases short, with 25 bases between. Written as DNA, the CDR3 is TGTGCCAGTAGTATCCTATTGATTGATCTTACCTGGGAGGAAAAACTGTTTTTT. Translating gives CASSILLIDLTWEEKLFF.

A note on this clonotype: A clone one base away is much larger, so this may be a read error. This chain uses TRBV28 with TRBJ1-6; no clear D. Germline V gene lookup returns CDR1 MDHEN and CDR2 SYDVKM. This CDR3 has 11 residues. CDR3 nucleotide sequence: TGTGCCAGCATGGGTACTTCATCCCTCCACTTT. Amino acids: CASMGTSSLHF.

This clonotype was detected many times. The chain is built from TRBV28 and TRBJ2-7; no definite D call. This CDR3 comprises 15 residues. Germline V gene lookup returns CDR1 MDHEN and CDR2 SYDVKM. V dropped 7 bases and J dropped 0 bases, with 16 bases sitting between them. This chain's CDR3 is CASTPYGAFSYEQYF. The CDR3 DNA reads TGTGCCAGCACTCCATATGGAGCGTTCTCCTACGAGCAGTACTTC.

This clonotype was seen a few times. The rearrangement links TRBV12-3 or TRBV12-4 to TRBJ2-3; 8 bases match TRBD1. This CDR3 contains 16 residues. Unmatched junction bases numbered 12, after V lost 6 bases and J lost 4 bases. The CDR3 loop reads CASSPDRDRFADTQYF. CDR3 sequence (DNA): TGTGCCAGCAGCCCGGACAGGGATAGATTCGCAGATACGCAGTATTTT.

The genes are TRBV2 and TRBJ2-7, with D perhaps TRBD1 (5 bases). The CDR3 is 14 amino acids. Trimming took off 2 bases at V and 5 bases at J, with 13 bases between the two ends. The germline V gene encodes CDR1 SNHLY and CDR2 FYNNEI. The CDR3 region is CASSESYRSHEQYF. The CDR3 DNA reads TGTGCCAGCAGTGAATCATACAGGTCCCACGAGCAGTACTTC.

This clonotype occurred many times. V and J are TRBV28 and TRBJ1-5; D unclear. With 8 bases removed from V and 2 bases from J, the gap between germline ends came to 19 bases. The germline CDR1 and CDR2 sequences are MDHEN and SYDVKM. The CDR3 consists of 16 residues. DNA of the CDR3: TGTGCCAGCCGTTCCCAGGTCGGCTCTCGCAATCAGCCCCAGCATTTT. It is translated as CASRSQVGSRNQPQHF.

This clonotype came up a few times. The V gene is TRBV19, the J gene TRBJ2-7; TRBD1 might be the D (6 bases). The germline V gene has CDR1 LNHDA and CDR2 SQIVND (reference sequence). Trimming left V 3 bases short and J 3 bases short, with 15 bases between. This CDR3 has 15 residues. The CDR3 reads CASSIKRDTFYEQYF. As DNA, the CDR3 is TGTGCCAGTAGTATCAAGAGGGACACCTTCTACGAGCAGTACTTC.

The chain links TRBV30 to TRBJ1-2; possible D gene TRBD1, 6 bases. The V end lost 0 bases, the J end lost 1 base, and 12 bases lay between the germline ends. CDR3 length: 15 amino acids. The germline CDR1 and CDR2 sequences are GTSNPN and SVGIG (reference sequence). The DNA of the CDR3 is TGTGCCTGGAGTGTAATGGGGGCATTTAACTATGGCTACACCTTC. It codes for CAWSVMGAFNYGYTF.

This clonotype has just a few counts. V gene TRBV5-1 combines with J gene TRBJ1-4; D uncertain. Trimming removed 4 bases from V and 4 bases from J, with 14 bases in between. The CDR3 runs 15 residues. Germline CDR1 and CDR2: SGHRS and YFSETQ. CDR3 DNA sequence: TGCGCCAGCAGCCAGGACCCCAGAAGTAATGAAAAACTGTTTTTT. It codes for CASSQDPRSNEKLFF.

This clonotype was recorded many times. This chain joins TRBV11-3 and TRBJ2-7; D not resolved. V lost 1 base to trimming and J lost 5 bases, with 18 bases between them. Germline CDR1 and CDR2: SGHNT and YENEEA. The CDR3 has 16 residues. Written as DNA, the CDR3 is TGTGCCAGCAGCTTAGGTTTAACGGGCCTTGAGGACGAGCAGTACTTC. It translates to CASSLGLTGLEDEQYF.

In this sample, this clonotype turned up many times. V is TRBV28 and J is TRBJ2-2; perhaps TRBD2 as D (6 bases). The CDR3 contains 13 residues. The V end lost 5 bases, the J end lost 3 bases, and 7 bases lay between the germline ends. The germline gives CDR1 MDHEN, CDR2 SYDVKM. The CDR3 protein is CASSPGDTGELFF. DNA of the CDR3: TGTGCCAGCAGTCCGGGGGACACCGGGGAGCTGTTTTTT.

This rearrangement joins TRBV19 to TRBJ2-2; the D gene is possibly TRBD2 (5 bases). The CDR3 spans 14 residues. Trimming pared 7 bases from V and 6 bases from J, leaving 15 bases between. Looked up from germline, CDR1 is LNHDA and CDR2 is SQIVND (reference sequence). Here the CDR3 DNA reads TGTGCCAGTAACTCCCTGGGAGTCTCCGGGGAGCTGTTTTTT. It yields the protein CASNSLGVSGELFF. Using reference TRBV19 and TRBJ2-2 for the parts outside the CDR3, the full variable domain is DGGITQSPKYLFRKEGQNVTLSCEQNLNHDAMYWYRQDPGQGLRLIYYSQIVNDFQKGDIAEGYSVSREKKESFPLTVTSAQKNPTAFYLCASNSLGVSGELFFGEGSRLTVL.

The CDR3: CASSQSREAFF. In DNA form, the CDR3 reads TGTGCCAGCAGTCAGTCCCGTGAAGCTTTCTTT. The chain uses TRBV12-3 or TRBV12-4 and TRBJ1-1; no firm D call. The length of the CDR3 is 11 residues. V was pared by 5 bases and J by 7 bases, with 8 bases between.

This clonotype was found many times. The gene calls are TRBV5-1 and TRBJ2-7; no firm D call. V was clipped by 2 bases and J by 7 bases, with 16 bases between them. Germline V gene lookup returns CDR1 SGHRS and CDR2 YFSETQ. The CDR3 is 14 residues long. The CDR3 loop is CASSFSETFGEQYF. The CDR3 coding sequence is TGCGCCAGCAGCTTTTCCGAGACTTTCGGGGAGCAGTACTTC. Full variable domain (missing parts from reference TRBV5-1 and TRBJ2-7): KAGVTQTPRYLIKTRGQQVTLSCSPISGHRSVSWYQQTPGQGLQFLFEYFSETQRNKGNFPGRFSGRQFSNSRSEMNVSTLELGDSALYLCASSFSETFGEQYFGPGTRLTVT.

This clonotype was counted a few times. CDR3 residues: CATSDPGLAGGEDGELFF. CDR3 DNA sequence: TGTGCCACCAGTGATCCCGGACTAGCGGGAGGCGAGGACGGGGAGCTGTTTTTT. V usage is TRBV24-1 and J usage is TRBJ2-2, with 14 positions matching TRBD2. CDR3 size: 18 residues. The germline V gene encodes CDR1 KGHDR and CDR2 SFDVKD. The V gene end was trimmed by 3 bases and the J gene end by 7 bases; junction bases not matched to a gene: 9.

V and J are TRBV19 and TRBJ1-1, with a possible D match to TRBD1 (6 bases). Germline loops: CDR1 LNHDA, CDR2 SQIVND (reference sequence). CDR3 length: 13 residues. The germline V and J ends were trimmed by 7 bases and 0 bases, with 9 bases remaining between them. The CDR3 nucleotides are TGTGCCAGTAAGACAGGCATGAACACTGAAGCTTTCTTT. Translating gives CASKTGMNTEAFF.